The 7 T cell receptor beta chains presented below share a single source sample, sequenced in a study of blood T cell repertoires in COVID-19 (TCRdb year 2020). Library preparation employed the immunoSEQ multiplex PCR assay. The source is immuneACCESS, and TCRdb retained only in-frame sequences with V and J called. Part of the clones is not carried over; for the studies checked, unresolved V genes explain less than half of this, and the remainder is unexplained. Recorded for this sample are more than 55,000 clones; about 87% of them occurred a single time. Clones ranked in the top ten supply roughly 6.7% of the sample. Sequencing was performed on peripheral blood. The receptors originated from a man aged 55 to 70 with active or convalescent COVID-19.

The chain has TRBV4-3 and TRBJ2-7; 10 bases map to TRBD1. The germline V gene has CDR1 LGHNA and CDR2 YSLEER. This CDR3 region has 15 residues. The junction had 7 bases not matched to a gene; V was cut back by 3 bases and J by 5 bases. The CDR3 DNA reads TGCGCCAGCAGCCAGCCGGGACAGGGGAACAACGAGCAGTACTTC. It codes for CASSQPGQGNNEQYF.

The chain recombines TRBV2 with TRBJ1-5, with TRBD1 matching 9 bases. CDR1 is SNHLY and CDR2 is FYNNEI in the germline V gene. With 7 bases clipped from V and 2 bases from J, the junction kept 6 bases outside the gene matches. The CDR3 covers 15 residues. CDR3 amino acids: CASTRTGAGNQPQHF. CDR3 DNA: TGTGCCAGCACCCGGACAGGGGCTGGCAATCAGCCCCAGCATTTT. The whole variable domain, filled in from reference TRBV2 and TRBJ1-5, reads EPEVTQTPSHQVTQMGQEVILRCVPISNHLYFYWYRQILGQKVEFLVSFYNNEISEKSEIFDDQFSVERPDGSNFTLKIRSTKLEDSAMYFCASTRTGAGNQPQHFGDGTRLSIL.

The V gene is TRBV10-3, the J gene TRBJ2-7; 8 bases align to TRBD2. The germline gives CDR1 ENHRY, CDR2 SYGVKD. The CDR3 length is 14 residues. Trimming removed 4 bases from V and 3 bases from J; junction bases left unmatched: 5. In DNA, the CDR3 is TGTGCCATCAGTGCGGGACTAGGGGACTACGAGCAGTACTTC. The encoded protein is CAISAGLGDYEQYF.

The chain recombines TRBV7-8 with TRBJ2-1; a possible D gene is TRBD2 (6 bases). The CDR3 has 16 amino acids. The V end lost 1 base, the J end lost 0 bases, and 10 bases lay between the germline ends. Germline V CDR1 and CDR2: SGHVS, FQNEAQ. For the CDR3, the DNA is TGTGCCAGCAGCTTAGGGACCGGGAGCTCCTACAATGAGCAGTTCTTC. The encoded protein is CASSLGTGSSYNEQFF.

The chain combines TRBV6-5 with TRBJ1-2; D might be TRBD1 (5 bases). Trimming cost V 2 bases and J 4 bases, with 17 bases left between them. The germline V gene has CDR1 MNHEY and CDR2 SVGAGI. The length of the CDR3 is 16 residues. CDR3: CASSYAGRWGGYGYTF. The CDR3 DNA sequence: TGTGCCAGCAGTTACGCGGGACGGTGGGGTGGCTATGGCTACACCTTC.

This sequence joins TRBV5-1 and TRBJ2-3; D remains unclear. V shed 5 bases and J shed 2 bases, with 15 bases lying between them. Germline CDR1 SGHRS, CDR2 YFSETQ. The CDR3 has 15 residues. The CDR3 DNA is TGCGCCAGCAGGCCCCAAGCGATAATCACAGATACGCAGTATTTT. This gives the protein CASRPQAIITDTQYF.

The chain carries TRBV19 and TRBJ1-5; D possibly corresponds to TRBD1 (5 bases). V was pared by 0 bases and J by 4 bases, with 10 bases between. CDR3 length equals 15 residues. CDR1 LNHDA and CDR2 SQIVND come from the germline V gene (reference sequence). CDR3 loop: CASSIDRGGNQPQHF. In DNA form, the CDR3 reads TGTGCCAGTAGTATAGATAGGGGAGGAAATCAGCCCCAGCATTTT.